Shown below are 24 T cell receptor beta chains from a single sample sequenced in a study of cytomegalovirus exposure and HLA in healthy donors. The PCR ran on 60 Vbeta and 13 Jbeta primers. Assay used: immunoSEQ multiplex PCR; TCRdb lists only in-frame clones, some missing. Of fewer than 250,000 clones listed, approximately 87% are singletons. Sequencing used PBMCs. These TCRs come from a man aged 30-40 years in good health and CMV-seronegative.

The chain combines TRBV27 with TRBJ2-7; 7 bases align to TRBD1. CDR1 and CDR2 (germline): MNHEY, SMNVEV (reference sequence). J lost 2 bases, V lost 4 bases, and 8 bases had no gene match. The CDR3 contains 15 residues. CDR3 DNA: TGTGCCAGCAGTTATAGCCGCAGGGGGACCTACGAGCAGTACTTC. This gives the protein CASSYSRRGTYEQYF.

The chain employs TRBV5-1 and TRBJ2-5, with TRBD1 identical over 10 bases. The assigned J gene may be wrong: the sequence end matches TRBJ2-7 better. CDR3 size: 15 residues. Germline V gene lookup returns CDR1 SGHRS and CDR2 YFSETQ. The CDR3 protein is CASSWSGQGVPEQYF. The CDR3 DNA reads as TGCGCCAGCAGCTGGTCCGGACAGGGGGTCCCCGAGCAGTACTTC.

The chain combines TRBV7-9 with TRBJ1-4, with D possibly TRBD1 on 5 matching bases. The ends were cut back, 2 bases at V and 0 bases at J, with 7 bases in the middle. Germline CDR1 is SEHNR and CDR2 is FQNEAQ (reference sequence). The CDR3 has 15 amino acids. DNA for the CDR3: TGTGCCAGCAGCTTAACGACAGCAACTAATGAAAAACTGTTTTTT. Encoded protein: CASSLTTATNEKLFF.

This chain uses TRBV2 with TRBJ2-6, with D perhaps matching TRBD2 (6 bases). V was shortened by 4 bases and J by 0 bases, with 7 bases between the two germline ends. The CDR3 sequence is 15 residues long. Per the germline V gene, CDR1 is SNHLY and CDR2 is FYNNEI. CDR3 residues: CASSAGSSGANVLTF. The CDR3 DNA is TGTGCCAGCAGTGCCGGGAGCTCTGGGGCCAACGTCCTGACTTTC.

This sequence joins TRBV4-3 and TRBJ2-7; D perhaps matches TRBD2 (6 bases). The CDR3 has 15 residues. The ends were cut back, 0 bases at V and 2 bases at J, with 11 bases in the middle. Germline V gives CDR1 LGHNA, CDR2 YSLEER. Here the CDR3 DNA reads TGCGCCAGCAGCCAAGATTACGCGGGGCCCTACGAGCAGTACTTC. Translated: CASSQDYAGPYEQYF.

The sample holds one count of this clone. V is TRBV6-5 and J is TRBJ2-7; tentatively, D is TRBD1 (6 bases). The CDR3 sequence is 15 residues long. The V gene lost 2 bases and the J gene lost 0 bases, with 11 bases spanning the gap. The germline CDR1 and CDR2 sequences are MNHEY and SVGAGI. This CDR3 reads CASSYDTGRSYEQYF. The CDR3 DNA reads TGTGCCAGCAGTTACGATACAGGGCGCTCCTACGAGCAGTACTTC.

The CDR3 is CASRGTTGGLFF. Here the CDR3 DNA reads TGCGCCAGCAGGGGCACTACGGGAGGGCTGTTTTTT. The rearrangement uses TRBV5-1 and TRBJ2-2; TRBD2 matches 7 bases. CDR3 length: 12 amino acids. Germline V gene lookup returns CDR1 SGHRS and CDR2 YFSETQ. V trimming: 5 bases; J trimming: 13 bases; junction bases outside the gene matches: 8.

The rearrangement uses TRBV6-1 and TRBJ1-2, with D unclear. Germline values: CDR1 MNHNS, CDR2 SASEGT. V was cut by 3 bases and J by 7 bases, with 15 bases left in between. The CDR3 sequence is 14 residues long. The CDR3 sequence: CASSDWRAVGGYTF. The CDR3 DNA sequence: TGTGCCAGCAGTGACTGGAGAGCCGTCGGTGGCTACACCTTC.

CDR3 protein: CATSGPGLQAVNTEAFF. Written as DNA, the CDR3 is TGTGCCACCAGCGGGCCGGGACTCCAGGCGGTGAACACTGAAGCTTTCTTT. V usage is TRBV15 and J usage is TRBJ1-1, with a tentative D call TRBD1 (5 bases). The CDR3 has 17 amino acids. Germline-derived CDR1 and CDR2 are LNHNV and YYDKDF (reference sequence). The V gene lost 5 bases and the J gene lost 0 bases, with 19 bases spanning the gap.

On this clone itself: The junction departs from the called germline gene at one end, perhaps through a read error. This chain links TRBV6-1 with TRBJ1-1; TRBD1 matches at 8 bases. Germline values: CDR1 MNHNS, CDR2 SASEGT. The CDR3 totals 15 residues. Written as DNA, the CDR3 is TGTGCCAGCAGGGAAGGACAGGGACGGCACACTGAAGCTTTCTTT. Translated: CASREGQGRHTEAFF.

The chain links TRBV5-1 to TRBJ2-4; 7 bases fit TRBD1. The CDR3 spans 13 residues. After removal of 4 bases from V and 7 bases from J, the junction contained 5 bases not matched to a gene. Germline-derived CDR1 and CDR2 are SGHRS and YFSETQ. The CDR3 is CASSEGQQNIQYF. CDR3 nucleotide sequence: TGCGCCAGCAGCGAGGGACAGCAGAACATTCAGTACTTC.

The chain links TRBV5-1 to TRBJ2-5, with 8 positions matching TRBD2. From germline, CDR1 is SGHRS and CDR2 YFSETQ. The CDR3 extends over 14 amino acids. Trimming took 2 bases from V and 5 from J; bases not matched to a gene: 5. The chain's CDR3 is CASSFSPSGETQYF. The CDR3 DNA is TGCGCCAGCAGCTTTTCCCCTAGCGGGGAGACCCAGTACTTC.

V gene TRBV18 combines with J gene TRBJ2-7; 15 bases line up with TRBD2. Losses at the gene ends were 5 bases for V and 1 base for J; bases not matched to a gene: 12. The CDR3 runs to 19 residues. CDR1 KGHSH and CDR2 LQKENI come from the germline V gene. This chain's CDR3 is CASSIKGTSGRRKSYEQYF. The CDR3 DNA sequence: TGTGCCAGCTCAATAAAGGGGACTAGCGGGAGGAGGAAATCCTACGAGCAGTACTTC.

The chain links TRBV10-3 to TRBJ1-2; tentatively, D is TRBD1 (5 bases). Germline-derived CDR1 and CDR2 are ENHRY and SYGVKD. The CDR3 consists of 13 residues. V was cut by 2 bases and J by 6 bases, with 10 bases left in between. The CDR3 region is CAISEDSQHGYTF. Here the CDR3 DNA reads TGTGCCATCAGTGAGGACAGCCAGCATGGCTACACCTTC.

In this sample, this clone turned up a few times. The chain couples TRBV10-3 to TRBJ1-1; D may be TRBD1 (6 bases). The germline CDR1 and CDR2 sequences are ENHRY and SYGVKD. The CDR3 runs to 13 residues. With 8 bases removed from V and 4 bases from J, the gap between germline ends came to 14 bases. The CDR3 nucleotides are TGTGCCATCCGTAGGGACACGGGCACTGAAGCTTTCTTT. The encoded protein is CAIRRDTGTEAFF.

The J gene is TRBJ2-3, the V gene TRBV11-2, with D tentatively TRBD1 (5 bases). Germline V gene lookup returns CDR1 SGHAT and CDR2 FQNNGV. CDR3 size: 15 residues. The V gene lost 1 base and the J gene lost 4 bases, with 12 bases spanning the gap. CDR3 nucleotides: TGTGCCAGCAGCTTAGTTTCAGGGTTCGCAGATACGCAGTATTTT. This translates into CASSLVSGFADTQYF.

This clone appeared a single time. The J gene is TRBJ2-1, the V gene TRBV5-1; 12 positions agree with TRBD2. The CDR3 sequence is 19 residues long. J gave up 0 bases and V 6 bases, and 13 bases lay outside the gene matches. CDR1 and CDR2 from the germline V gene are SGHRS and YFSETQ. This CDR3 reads CASTHSLAGGPSSYNEQFF. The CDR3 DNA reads TGCGCCAGCACGCACTCCCTAGCGGGGGGGCCTAGCTCCTACAATGAGCAGTTCTTC. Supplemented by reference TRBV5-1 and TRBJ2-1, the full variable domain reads KAGVTQTPRYLIKTRGQQVTLSCSPISGHRSVSWYQQTPGQGLQFLFEYFSETQRNKGNFPGRFSGRQFSNSRSEMNVSTLELGDSALYLCASTHSLAGGPSSYNEQFFGPGTRLTVL.

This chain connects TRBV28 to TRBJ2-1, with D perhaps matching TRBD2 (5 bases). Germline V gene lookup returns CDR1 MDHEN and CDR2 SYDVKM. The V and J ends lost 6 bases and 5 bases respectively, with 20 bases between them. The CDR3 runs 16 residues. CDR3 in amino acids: CASRSIAQSSDNEQFF. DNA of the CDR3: TGTGCCAGCAGATCTATAGCGCAATCCTCGGACAATGAGCAGTTCTTC.

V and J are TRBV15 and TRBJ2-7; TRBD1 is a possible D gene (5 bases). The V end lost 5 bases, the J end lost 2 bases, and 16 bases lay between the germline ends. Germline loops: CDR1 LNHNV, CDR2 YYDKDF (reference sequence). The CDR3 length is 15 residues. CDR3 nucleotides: TGTGCCACCAGCGACAGCACCCATAAACCCTACGAGCAGTACTTC. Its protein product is CATSDSTHKPYEQYF. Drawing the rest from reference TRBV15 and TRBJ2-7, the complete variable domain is DAMVIQNPRYQVTQFGKPVTLSCSQTLNHNVMYWYQQKSSQAPKLLFHYYDKDFNNEADTPDNFQSRRPNTSFCFLDIRSPGLGDTAMYLCATSDSTHKPYEQYFGPGTRLTVT.

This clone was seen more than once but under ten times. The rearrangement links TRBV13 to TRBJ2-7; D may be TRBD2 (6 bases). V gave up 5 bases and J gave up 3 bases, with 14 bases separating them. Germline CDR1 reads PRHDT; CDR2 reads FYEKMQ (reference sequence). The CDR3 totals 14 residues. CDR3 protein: CASSRRGKDYEQYF. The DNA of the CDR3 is TGTGCCAGCAGCCGGAGGGGTAAAGACTACGAGCAGTACTTC.

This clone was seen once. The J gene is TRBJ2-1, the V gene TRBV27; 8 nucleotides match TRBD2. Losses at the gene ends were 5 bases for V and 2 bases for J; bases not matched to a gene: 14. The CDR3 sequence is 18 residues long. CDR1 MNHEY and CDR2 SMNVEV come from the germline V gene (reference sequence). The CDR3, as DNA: TGTGCCAGCAGTCGCCCCGCCCAGCGGGGGTCTCCCTACAATGAGCAGTTCTTC. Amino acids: CASSRPAQRGSPYNEQFF.

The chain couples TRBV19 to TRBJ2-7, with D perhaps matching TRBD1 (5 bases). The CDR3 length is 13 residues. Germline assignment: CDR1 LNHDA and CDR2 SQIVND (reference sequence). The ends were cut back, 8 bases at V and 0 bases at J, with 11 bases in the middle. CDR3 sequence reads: CASSAQASYEQYF. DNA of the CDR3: TGTGCCAGTTCGGCACAGGCCTCCTACGAGCAGTACTTC.

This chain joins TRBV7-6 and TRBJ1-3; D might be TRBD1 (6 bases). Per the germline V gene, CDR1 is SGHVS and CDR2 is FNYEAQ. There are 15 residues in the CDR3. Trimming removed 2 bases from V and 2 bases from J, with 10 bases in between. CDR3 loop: CASSLNRAPGNTIYF. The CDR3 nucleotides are TGTGCCAGCAGCTTAAACAGGGCCCCTGGAAACACCATATATTTT. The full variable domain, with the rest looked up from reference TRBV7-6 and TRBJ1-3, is GAGVSQSPRYKVTKRGQDVALRCDPISGHVSLYWYRQALGQGPEFLTYFNYEAQQDKSGLPNDRFSAERPEGSISTLTIQRTEQRDSAMYRCASSLNRAPGNTIYFGEGSWLTVV.

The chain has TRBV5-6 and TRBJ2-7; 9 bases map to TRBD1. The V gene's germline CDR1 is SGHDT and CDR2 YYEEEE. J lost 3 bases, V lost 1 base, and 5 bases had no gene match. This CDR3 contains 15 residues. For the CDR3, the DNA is TGTGCCAGCAGCTTGTTGGGACAGGGTGACTACGAGCAGTACTTC. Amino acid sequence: CASSLLGQGDYEQYF. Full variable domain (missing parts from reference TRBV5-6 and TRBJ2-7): DAGVTQSPTHLIKTRGQQVTLRCSPKSGHDTVSWYQQALGQGPQFIFQYYEEEERQRGNFPDRFSGHQFPNYSSELNVNALLLGDSALYLCASSLLGQGDYEQYFGPGTRLTVT.